This T cell receptor (beta chain) is from a study of blood T cells in healthy people across ages. General study results and limits: Both higher diversity and more naive CD4+ cells marked long-lived donors when set against aged donors. CMV status of donors was not determined, possibly confounding expanded clonotype changes. Measured against age, TCR beta diversity per million T cells decreased in a roughly linear manner.

The CDR3 is 18 residues long. Germline V CDR1 and CDR2: DFQATT, SNEGSKA (reference sequence). A second 7 to 11 cycle PCR used barcoded and J-beta primers. TCRdb independently ran MiXCR on the 5' RACE reads; one entry per CDR3 protein. The sample comprises around 870,000 distinct CDR3 sequences, about 30% of which are singletons, and about 18% rests with the top ten. For this clonotype: The antigen is not known. This clone may be a read error of a much larger clone one base away.

Sequences were obtained from blood. The sequence derives from a woman of 80 years or more in good health. The chain links TRBV20-1 to TRBJ2-1; the match to TRBD2 covers 9 bases. The end of the DNA aligns better with TRBJ2-7, so the J call may be wrong. The chain's CDR3 is CSAKTGAGGRASYNEQYF. CDR3 sequence (DNA): TGCAGTGCGAAGACGGGAGCGGGGGGACGAGCATCCTACAATGAGCAGTACTTC.